The 5 T cell receptor beta chains reported below all come from one sample, sequenced in a study of T-cell reconstitution after alpha-beta-depleted transplantation in children. Library preparation (for TCRbeta) was performed with unique molecular identifiers. TCRdb ran MiXCR on the PCR reads and lists one entry per CDR3 protein. The repertoire consists of more than 150,000 distinct CDR3 sequences, with about 15% occurring once and the leading ten covering roughly 13%. The specimen was PBMCs from the stem cell graft donor, collected from the stem cell graft. The receptor set was obtained from a human donor who donated a stem cell graft to a child with acute lymphoblastic leukemia.

This clonotype was observed many times. This chain links TRBV7-2 with TRBJ2-1; D is uncertain. The germline gives CDR1 SGHTA, CDR2 FQGNSA. The V gene lost 5 bases and the J gene lost 9 bases, with 14 bases spanning the gap. The CDR3 is made up of 13 amino acids. Here the CDR3 DNA reads TGTGCCAGCAGCGTAAACCTCAGTGGTGAGCAGTTCTTC. Translation gives CASSVNLSGEQFF.

This clonotype was counted ten times or more. The rearrangement uses TRBV18 and TRBJ2-1; D is uncertain. The CDR3 runs to 14 residues. The V gene lost 0 bases and the J gene lost 4 bases, with 7 bases spanning the gap. CDR1 is KGHSH and CDR2 is LQKENI in the germline V gene. DNA for the CDR3: TGTGCCAGCTCACCACCGGAAAGGTACAATGAGCAGTTCTTC. Its translation is CASSPPERYNEQFF.

This clonotype was observed at least ten times. The CDR3 here is CASRPTTGASSYNEQFF. The CDR3, as DNA: TGTGCCAGCAGGCCGACGACAGGGGCAAGCTCCTACAATGAGCAGTTCTTC. The gene calls are TRBV5-5 and TRBJ2-1, with 8 positions matching TRBD1. The CDR3 sequence is 17 residues long. Germline V gene lookup returns CDR1 SGHKS and CDR2 YYEKEE (reference sequence). Trimming removed 5 bases from V and 0 bases from J; junction bases left unmatched: 10.

As for this clonotype: Given a much more abundant clone one base away, this may be a read error. In DNA form, the CDR3 reads TGTGCCAGCTCAGAGGGACTAGCGGGAGTCGATGGGCAGTTCTTC. It encodes CASSEGLAGVDGQFF. The rearrangement uses TRBV18 and TRBJ2-1; TRBD2 matches 14 bases. The CDR3 totals 15 residues. From germline, CDR1 is KGHSH and CDR2 LQKENI. The V segment lost 5 bases and the J segment 12 bases; nucleotides outside the gene matches: 9.

At least ten counts were recorded for this clonotype. This rearrangement joins TRBV12-3 or TRBV12-4 to TRBJ2-5, with D unclear. The germline V and J ends were trimmed by 2 bases and 1 base, with 5 bases remaining between them. The length of the CDR3 is 13 residues. The CDR3 coding sequence is TGTGCCAGCAGTTTACATACCCAAGAGACCCAGTACTTC. Translated, it gives CASSLHTQETQYF.